This entry lists 13 T cell receptor beta chains sequenced from one sample in a study of CD8+ T cells in alopecia areata. Treatment meaning: oral pan-JAK inhibitor, 5-10 mg twice daily. cDNA prepared by RNA extraction and subsequent reverse transcription served as the template for sequencing. TCRdb's copy holds only in-frame clones and misses some; the assay was immunoSEQ multiplex PCR. The sample holds under 350,000 clones, roughly 64% seen once. Sequenced here: CD4+ T cells sorted from blood, sampled at week 24, from a patient treated with tofacitinib. The receptor set was obtained from a human donor with alopecia areata.

The chain uses TRBV30 and TRBJ2-7; 7 nucleotides line up with TRBD1. This CDR3 is built from 12 residues. V gave up 7 bases and J gave up 2 bases; unmatched junction bases: 5. Germline values: CDR1 GTSNPN, CDR2 SVGIG (reference sequence). The CDR3 DNA reads as TGTGCCTTGGACAGGCCTACCTACGAGCAGTACTTC. It translates to CALDRPTYEQYF.

The chain recombines TRBV5-6 with TRBJ2-2; tentative D call: TRBD1 (5 bases). The CDR3 has 15 amino acids. The ends were cut back, 4 bases at V and 1 base at J, with 11 bases in the middle. Germline V lookup: CDR1 SGHDT, CDR2 YYEEEE. The CDR3 nucleotides read TGTGCCAGCAGCCTTCAGGGCAGGAACACCGGGGAGCTGTTTTTT. Encoded protein: CASSLQGRNTGELFF.

The rearrangement uses TRBV4-1 and TRBJ2-7; possibly TRBD2 for D (5 bases). V was trimmed by 2 bases and J by 3 bases, leaving 14 bases between them. Germline loops: CDR1 MGHRA, CDR2 YSYEKL. This CDR3 comprises 15 residues. The CDR3 protein is CASSQPTSGIYEQYF. In DNA, the CDR3 is TGCGCCAGCAGCCAACCGACCTCGGGGATCTACGAGCAGTACTTC.

In this sample, this clone turned up a few times. V usage is TRBV7-2 and J usage is TRBJ2-3; no clear D. Germline V gene lookup returns CDR1 SGHTA and CDR2 FQGNSA. The CDR3 contains 13 residues. V lost 9 bases and J lost 0, with 10 bases in between. CDR3 residues: CASSRLSTDTQYF. CDR3 coding DNA: TGTGCCAGTTCCCGACTGAGCACAGATACGCAGTATTTT.

V is TRBV6-5 and J is TRBJ2-1; D is ambiguous. V shed 3 bases and J shed 0 bases, with 12 bases lying between them. The CDR3 runs 16 residues. Germline V gives CDR1 MNHEY, CDR2 SVGAGI. Here the CDR3 DNA reads TGTGCCAGCAGTTATTTTCCACTGAGCTCCTACAATGAGCAGTTCTTC. Translated, it gives CASSYFPLSSYNEQFF.

The chain employs TRBV6-1 and TRBJ2-3, with 11 bases matching TRBD2. The CDR3 is made up of 14 amino acids. From germline, CDR1 is MNHNS and CDR2 SASEGT. J lost 1 base, V lost 7 bases, and 1 base had no gene match. CDR3: CASKLAGGTDTQYF. Written as DNA, the CDR3 is TGTGCCAGCAAACTAGCGGGGGGCACAGATACGCAGTATTTT.

This clone came up a few times. The chain uses TRBV23-1 and TRBJ2-7, with D unresolved. TRBV23-1 is filed as an ORF, its function uncertain. Trimming took 7 bases from V and 0 from J, leaving 16 bases between them. The CDR3 contains 15 residues. CDR3 sequence: CASKSLVPFSYEQYF. The CDR3 coding sequence is TGCGCCAGCAAATCCTTAGTTCCCTTCTCCTACGAGCAGTACTTC.

This chain connects TRBV7-3 to TRBJ2-1; D unresolved. CDR3 size: 11 residues. CDR1 SGHTA and CDR2 FQGTGA come from the germline V gene. V shed 2 bases and J shed 7 bases, with 3 bases lying between them. CDR3 region: CASSLGNEQFF. CDR3 in DNA: TGTGCCAGCAGCTTAGGAAATGAGCAGTTCTTC.

A few counts support this clone. V usage is TRBV5-1 and J usage is TRBJ2-2; TRBD2 is a possible D gene (5 bases). Trimming pared 0 bases from V and 4 bases from J, leaving 13 bases between. The CDR3 has 16 amino acids. From germline, CDR1 is SGHRS and CDR2 YFSETQ. The CDR3 sequence: CASSLARGSGTGELFF. CDR3 DNA sequence: TGCGCCAGCAGCTTGGCCAGAGGGTCCGGCACCGGGGAGCTGTTTTTT. Based on the CDR3 plus reference TRBV5-1 and TRBJ2-2, the full variable domain is KAGVTQTPRYLIKTRGQQVTLSCSPISGHRSVSWYQQTPGQGLQFLFEYFSETQRNKGNFPGRFSGRQFSNSRSEMNVSTLELGDSALYLCASSLARGSGTGELFFGEGSRLTVL.

The CDR3, as DNA: TGTGCCTGGAGTCCGGCGGGGGGGTCTGAAGCTTTCTTT. The encoded protein is CAWSPAGGSEAFF. The V and J genes are TRBV30 and TRBJ1-1, with D possibly being TRBD1 (5 bases). CDR3 length equals 13 residues. The germline CDR1 and CDR2 sequences are GTSNPN and SVGIG (reference sequence). Deletions cut 2 bases from V and 6 bases from J, with 13 bases between.

The rearrangement joins TRBV28 to TRBJ2-3; the match to TRBD2 covers 8 bases. The CDR3 length is 17 residues. Losses at the gene ends were 4 bases for V and 1 base for J; bases not matched to a gene: 10. Germline V lookup: CDR1 MDHEN, CDR2 SYDVKM. The CDR3 sequence is CASSSSRTSSRTDTQYF. CDR3 sequence (DNA): TGTGCCAGCAGTTCCTCACGGACTAGCAGCCGCACAGATACGCAGTATTTT. Full variable domain (outside the CDR3, taken from reference TRBV28 and TRBJ2-3): DVKVTQSSRYLVKRTGEKVFLECVQDMDHENMFWYRQDPGLGLRLIYFSYDVKMKEKGDIPEGYSVSREKKERFSLILESASTNQTSMYLCASSSSRTSSRTDTQYFGPGTRLTVL.

The chain joins TRBV27 to TRBJ2-4; D unclear. This CDR3 spans 14 amino acids. Trimming shortened V by 0 bases and J by 1 base, and 4 bases separated the two germline ends. Germline CDR1 reads MNHEY; CDR2 reads SMNVEV (reference sequence). The CDR3 nucleotides are TGTGCCAGCAGTTTATCGACGGCCAAAAACATTCAGTACTTC. It specifies CASSLSTAKNIQYF.

The chain employs TRBV6-5 and TRBJ1-6, with D tentatively TRBD1 (5 bases). Germline values: CDR1 MNHEY, CDR2 SVGAGI. V was pared by 5 bases and J by 9 bases, with 14 bases between. The CDR3 length is 14 residues. The DNA of the CDR3 is TGTGCCAGCAGTGGAGGGTCAGGGAGTTCACCCCTCCACTTT. Its protein product is CASSGGSGSSPLHF.